The source of this T cell receptor (beta chain) is a study of blood T cell repertoires in COVID-19. For the study at large: The United States, Italy and Spain provided the acute and convalescent COVID-19 samples. From T cells, B-cell-depleted T cells, or PBMCs came the material, which was cDNA or gDNA.

Per the authors' pipeline: The assay estimated nucleated cells by amplifying reference gene primers. Generated by immunoSEQ multiplex PCR, the TCRdb table keeps only in-frame clones and is missing some. V and J calls and clone size follow that table, whereas D and trimming were derived from the DNA. The profile covers fewer than 300,000 clones, with approximately 90% appearing a single time and roughly 6.3% taken by the ten largest. Seattle patients were enrolled during active infection and followed longitudinally. The TCR originated in a woman in her forties or fifties with COVID-19, enrolled during active disease. The source material was peripheral blood.

The CDR3 region has the DNA TGTGCCAGCAGCTACGACAGGGACACTGAAGCTTTCTTT. Protein product: CASSYDRDTEAFF. This sequence joins TRBV13 and TRBJ1-1; 7 bases line up with TRBD1. The CDR3 covers 13 residues. J was trimmed by 3 bases and V by 4 bases; bases with no gene match: 2. CDR1 and CDR2 from the germline V gene are PRHDT and FYEKMQ (reference sequence).